This record covers a single T cell receptor (beta chain). Its cognate antigen is unknown. This sample is drawn from a study of cytotoxic CD8 clonotypes in ibrutinib-treated CLL. At the level of the study: IGHV unmutated 17; relapsed/refractory 10 to 11; treatment-naive approximately 15. On average, each sample had about 250,000 productive templates and about 89,000 productive rearrangements.

Study conclusions and caveats: Public clonotypes showed up rarely, and on treatment they shrank or held steady. Age-matched healthy donor levels were exceeded by baseline clonality, which tracked circulating CD8+ T-cell counts.

This CDR3 has 14 residues. CDR1 and CDR2 from the germline V gene are SGDLS and YYNGEE. The junction had 5 bases not matched to a gene; V was cut back by 6 bases and J by 4 bases. The protocol was immunoSEQ multiplex PCR, while the TCRdb copy is restricted to in-frame clones and leaves out a portion. Among approximately 210,000 clones, 72% were seen once, and the ten largest hold about an eighth. The material was PBMCs, obtained after 24 months of ibrutinib treatment. The sequence came from a human donor with chronic lymphocytic leukemia. The chain combines TRBV9 with TRBJ2-7; 12 bases match TRBD2. In DNA form, the CDR3 reads TGTGCCAGCAATCTAGCGGGAGGGCGGTACGAGCAGTACTTC. It encodes CASNLAGGRYEQYF.